Below, 27 T cell receptor beta chains from the same sample are listed, as sequenced in a study of control samples from healthy donors and cancer patients. Method: immunoSEQ multiplex PCR; TCRdb's copy keeps in-frame clones and lacks some. Here the sample spans about 49,000 clones, roughly nine tenths being singletons. Input material: PBMCs. The source is a man between 25 and 39 years old with colorectal cancer.

This clone was observed a single time. The chain is built from TRBV4-3 and TRBJ2-7; TRBD2 matches 11 bases. Germline values: CDR1 LGHNA, CDR2 YSLEER. The CDR3 has 18 amino acids. V trimming: 1 base; J trimming: 3 bases; junction bases outside the gene matches: 11. The CDR3 DNA reads as TGCGCCAGCAGCCAAGTCCTGCTAGCGGGGGGTTTGGTCTACGAGCAGTACTTC. Translated: CASSQVLLAGGLVYEQYF.

The chain uses TRBV5-1 and TRBJ2-1; 9 nucleotides line up with TRBD2. The germline V gene encodes CDR1 SGHRS and CDR2 YFSETQ. V lost 4 bases to trimming and J lost 7 bases; unmatched junction nucleotides: 18. The CDR3 is made up of 18 amino acids. The CDR3 bases are TGCGCCAGCAGCGTATCGCACTCTAGCGGGGTTACGTTGAATGAGCAGTTCTTC. Residues: CASSVSHSSGVTLNEQFF.

V usage is TRBV27 and J usage is TRBJ1-1; D is unclear. The CDR3 runs 14 residues. Germline CDR1 is MNHEY and CDR2 is SMNVEV (reference sequence). V lost 2 bases and J lost 4, with 11 bases in between. Here the CDR3 reads CASSLLRVSTEAFF. The CDR3 DNA reads as TGTGCCAGCAGTTTACTAAGGGTGAGCACTGAAGCTTTCTTT.

This chain links TRBV6-2 or TRBV6-3 with TRBJ2-2, with TRBD1 matching over 10 bases. CDR1 and CDR2 from the germline V gene are MNHEY and SVGEGT. V shed 5 bases and J 3 bases; nucleotides not matched to a gene: 6. The CDR3 is made up of 16 amino acids. CDR3 bases: TGTGCCAGCAGTCCCCCGGACAGGGGGGACACCGGGGAGCTGTTTTTT. Residues: CASSPPDRGDTGELFF.

The CDR3, as DNA: TGCGCCAGCAGCTTCCCCGGAAACTACAATGAGCAGTTCTTC. As protein: CASSFPGNYNEQFF. The J gene is TRBJ2-1, the V gene TRBV5-1, with no clear D. The ends were cut back, 2 bases at V and 3 bases at J, with 9 bases in the middle. Germline V lookup: CDR1 SGHRS, CDR2 YFSETQ. The CDR3 has 14 residues.

This chain joins TRBV24-1 and TRBJ2-1; 12 bases map to TRBD2. V was pared by 5 bases and J by 8 bases, with 18 bases of the junction left unmatched. The CDR3 is made up of 19 amino acids. The V gene's germline CDR1 is KGHDR and CDR2 SFDVKD. CDR3 region: CATSGLASGGAAGRDEQFF. The CDR3 DNA sequence: TGTGCCACCAGTGGACTTGCTAGCGGGGGGGCCGCAGGACGGGATGAGCAGTTCTTC.

The rearrangement uses TRBV18 and TRBJ1-3; D ambiguous. Per germline, CDR1 KGHSH and CDR2 LQKENI. This CDR3 comprises 16 residues. V was clipped by 5 bases and J by 0 bases, with 14 bases between them. The CDR3: CASSMPGAVSGNTIYF. The CDR3 bases are TGTGCCAGCTCAATGCCGGGCGCCGTCTCTGGAAACACCATATATTTT.

The chain recombines TRBV5-4 with TRBJ2-2; D possibly corresponds to TRBD1 (6 bases). This CDR3 region has 15 residues. Germline-derived CDR1 and CDR2 are SGHNT and YYREEE (reference sequence). V lost 0 bases and J lost 2, with 8 bases in between. CDR3 protein: CASSLVQGNTGELFF. The CDR3 DNA sequence: TGTGCCAGCAGCTTGGTACAGGGTAACACCGGGGAGCTGTTTTTT. The full variable domain, rest sourced from reference TRBV5-4 and TRBJ2-2, is ETGVTQSPTHLIKTRGQQVTLRCSSQSGHNTVSWYQQALGQGPQFIFQYYREEENGRGNFPPRFSGLQFPNYSSELNVNALELDDSALYLCASSLVQGNTGELFFGEGSRLTVL.

The CDR3 DNA reads as TGTGCCAGCAGCATCCCAGGCGTTCTGAGCTACACCTTC. Translating gives CASSIPGVLSYTF. This sequence joins TRBV7-9 and TRBJ1-2, with D uncertain. V was trimmed by 5 bases and J by 9 bases, leaving 16 bases between them. The CDR3 has 13 amino acids. Germline V gene lookup returns CDR1 SEHNR and CDR2 FQNEAQ (reference sequence).

On this clone itself: A read error may account for a junction end that differs from germline. The chain couples TRBV30 to TRBJ1-2; 7 bases agree with TRBD1. The germline CDR1 and CDR2 sequences are GTSNPN and SVGIG (reference sequence). The CDR3 has 12 amino acids. CDR3 sequence: CAWTVGGYGHTF. The DNA for the CDR3 is TGTGCCTGGACGGTAGGGGGCTATGGCCACACCTTC.

The chain combines TRBV4-1 with TRBJ1-1; 10 bases match TRBD1. V dropped 1 base and J dropped 7; count of bases not matched to a gene: 3. The CDR3 has 14 amino acids. Per germline, CDR1 MGHRA and CDR2 YSYEKL. In nucleotides, the CDR3 is TGCGCCAGCAGCCAAGGGACAGGGGGAGATGAAGCTTTCTTT. It translates to CASSQGTGGDEAFF.

This sequence joins TRBV5-1 and TRBJ1-2, with a possible D match to TRBD1 (6 bases). The CDR3 length is 14 residues. Germline loops: CDR1 SGHRS, CDR2 YFSETQ. Deletions cut 4 bases from V and 4 bases from J, with 14 bases between. CDR3 residues: CASSRDRTIYGYTF. CDR3 DNA sequence: TGCGCCAGCAGCCGTGACAGGACGATCTATGGCTACACCTTC.

V gene TRBV6-5 combines with J gene TRBJ2-2; 10 bases match TRBD1. Trimming cost V 6 bases and J 3 bases; bases outside gene matches: 4. The germline CDR1 and CDR2 sequences are MNHEY and SVGAGI. The CDR3 has 15 residues. CDR3 nucleotides: TGTGCCAGCAGATCCGGGACAGGGGACACCGGGGAGCTGTTTTTT. This encodes CASRSGTGDTGELFF.

The chain joins TRBV4-3 to TRBJ1-1, with a weak D call TRBD1 (5 bases). The CDR3 has 15 amino acids. Germline-derived CDR1 and CDR2 are LGHNA and YSLEER. V lost 0 bases, J lost 1 base, and 9 bases lay in between. CDR3 in DNA: TGCGCCAGCAGCCAAGATTGGGACCGGAACACTGAAGCTTTCTTT. Its translation: CASSQDWDRNTEAFF.

This clone occurred a few times. Within the sample, other DNA sequences also encode this same CDR3. The chain employs TRBV24-1 and TRBJ1-5; D uncertain. Trimming took off 4 bases at V and 4 bases at J, with 4 bases between the two ends. The germline gives CDR1 KGHDR, CDR2 SFDVKD. The CDR3 length is 12 residues. As DNA, the CDR3 is TGTGCCACCAGTGACTCAAATCAGCCCCAGCATTTT. The encoded protein is CATSDSNQPQHF.

Here the CDR3 reads CASSVLITASEAFF. The CDR3, as DNA: TGTGCCAGCAGCGTCTTAATCACAGCCTCTGAAGCTTTCTTT. V gene TRBV7-2 combines with J gene TRBJ1-1; D remains unclear. The CDR3 runs 14 residues. Per germline, CDR1 SGHTA and CDR2 FQGNSA. The V end lost 5 bases, the J end lost 6 bases, and 16 bases lay between the germline ends.

This sequence joins TRBV5-4 and TRBJ2-3, with TRBD1 matching 10 bases. Germline V gene data show CDR1 as SGHNT and CDR2 as YYREEE (reference sequence). With V trimmed by 0 bases and J by 2 bases, 3 bases remained unmatched. The CDR3 contains 16 residues. CDR3 nucleotide sequence: TGTGCCAGCAGCTTGGGCGGGACAGGGGTCACAGATACGCAGTATTTT. This translates into CASSLGGTGVTDTQYF.

This sequence joins TRBV12-3 or TRBV12-4 and TRBJ1-2, with a weak D call TRBD1 (5 bases). This CDR3 comprises 13 residues. V lost 10 bases, J lost 2 bases, and 14 bases lay in between. CDR3 sequence reads: CATGAQQNYGYTF. In nucleotides, the CDR3 is TGTGCCACCGGGGCACAGCAGAACTATGGCTACACCTTC.

The rearrangement uses TRBV5-5 and TRBJ2-7; TRBD1 is a possible D gene (5 bases). CDR3 length: 16 residues. Germline V lookup: CDR1 SGHKS, CDR2 YYEKEE (reference sequence). Trimming took 0 bases from V and 0 from J, leaving 13 bases between them. The CDR3 here is CASSLAGGADSYEQYF. CDR3 DNA sequence: TGTGCCAGCAGCTTGGCTGGTGGGGCGGACTCCTACGAGCAGTACTTC.

This chain connects TRBV4-2 to TRBJ2-1; 10 bases are shared with TRBD2. Unmatched junction bases numbered 8, after V lost 0 bases and J lost 0 bases. CDR3 size: 19 residues. Per germline, CDR1 LGHNA and CDR2 YNFKEQ. As DNA, the CDR3 is TGTGCCAGCAGCCAAGAAAGTAGCGGGGGGCAAAGCTCCTACAATGAGCAGTTCTTC. Residues: CASSQESSGGQSSYNEQFF.

The chain recombines TRBV12-3 or TRBV12-4 with TRBJ2-5, with D uncertain. The V end was cut by 3 bases, the J end by 0 bases, with 5 bases between. The CDR3 contains 13 residues. CDR3 nucleotides: TGTGCCAGCAGTTTCGACAACCAAGAGACCCAGTACTTC. Its protein product is CASSFDNQETQYF.

This clone was found a few times. The chain couples TRBV5-1 to TRBJ1-2, with 9 bases aligning to TRBD1. V was pared by 0 bases and J by 6 bases, with 6 bases of the junction left unmatched. Germline V gives CDR1 SGHRS, CDR2 YFSETQ. The CDR3 spans 15 residues. In DNA, the CDR3 is TGCGCCAGCAGCTTGGCCCTTACAGGGGGCGATGGCTACACCTTC. Protein: CASSLALTGGDGYTF.

This rearrangement joins TRBV7-2 to TRBJ2-3; D unresolved. With 3 bases removed from V and 10 bases from J, the gap between germline ends came to 8 bases. The CDR3 is made up of 11 amino acids. Germline loops: CDR1 SGHTA, CDR2 FQGNSA. The CDR3 DNA follows: TGTGCCAGCAGCTTCATAGGGCCGCAGTATTTT. This gives the protein CASSFIGPQYF.

The chain recombines TRBV5-1 with TRBJ2-4, with D perhaps matching TRBD1 (6 bases). The ends were cut back, 9 bases at V and 0 bases at J, with 16 bases in the middle. Germline-derived CDR1 and CDR2 are SGHRS and YFSETQ. The CDR3 loop spans 15 amino acids. The CDR3 sequence is CATSEGGQAKNIQYF. The CDR3 DNA reads TGCGCCACCTCAGAAGGGGGACAAGCCAAAAACATTCAGTACTTC.

This clone was seen only once. The chain combines TRBV19 with TRBJ1-2; D gene unclear. V gave up 4 bases and J gave up 5 bases, with 14 bases separating them. This CDR3 region has 14 residues. Germline-derived CDR1 and CDR2 are LNHDA and SQIVND (reference sequence). CDR3 in amino acids: CASSSGPLEYGYTF. The CDR3 DNA follows: TGTGCCAGTAGTAGCGGACCGCTCGAATATGGCTACACCTTC.

The V gene is TRBV3-1 (or the pseudogene TRBV3-2), the J gene TRBJ2-7; 15 bases line up with TRBD2. This CDR3 has 23 amino acids. Per germline, CDR1 LGHDT and CDR2 YNNKEL (reference sequence). With V trimmed by 0 bases and J by 4 bases, 22 bases remained unmatched. DNA for the CDR3: TGTGCCAGCAGCCAAGAGGGGGGACTAGCGGGGGGTCCCGTCGCACCCGGCAATTACGAGCAGTACGTC. Its translation: CASSQEGGLAGGPVAPGNYEQYV.

This clone occurred a few times. The chain combines TRBV5-6 with TRBJ2-5; 8 bases match TRBD1. CDR3 size: 15 residues. In germline, CDR1 is SGHDT, CDR2 YYEEEE. V was pared by 0 bases and J by 3 bases, with 4 bases of the junction left unmatched. In DNA, the CDR3 is TGTGCCAGCAGCTTGGAGGGGACAGGTAAAGAGACCCAGTACTTC. It translates to CASSLEGTGKETQYF. The variable domain in full, completed from reference TRBV5-6 and TRBJ2-5, reads DAGVTQSPTHLIKTRGQQVTLRCSPKSGHDTVSWYQQALGQGPQFIFQYYEEEERQRGNFPDRFSGHQFPNYSSELNVNALLLGDSALYLCASSLEGTGKETQYFGPGTRLLVL.